This paragraph covers one T cell receptor beta chain sequence. The sample belongs to a study of cytomegalovirus exposure and HLA in healthy donors. CDR1 and CDR2 (germline): SGHRS, YFSETQ. V was clipped by 2 bases and J by 0 bases; unmatched bases: 3. The CDR3 has 16 amino acids. PCR was performed using 60 Vbeta and 13 Jbeta primers. The protocol was immunoSEQ multiplex PCR, while the TCRdb copy is restricted to in-frame clones and leaves out a portion. This sample carries 270,000 or so clones, 75% to 90% of them seen once, and the ten largest clones take roughly 4%. This clonotype was sampled from a man aged 35 to 55 in good health and CMV-seropositive. Sequenced: PBMCs. V gene TRBV5-1 combines with J gene TRBJ2-5; 11 bases match TRBD2. The CDR3 DNA reads as TGCGCCAGCAGCTTTAGCGGGAGGGGGTACCAAGAGACCCAGTACTTC. This translates into CASSFSGRGYQETQYF.